The 26 T cell receptor beta chains given below trace back to one sample, sequenced in a study of cytomegalovirus exposure and HLA in healthy donors. Data came from immunoSEQ multiplex PCR; TCRdb stores just in-frame clones and leaves some out. The table has about 100,000 clones, about 95% seen once; the top ten hold roughly 0.9%. The sequenced sample consisted of PBMCs. These receptors came from a woman between 18 and 29 years old in good health and CMV-seronegative.

This clone was found once. The CDR3 bases are TGTGCCAGCAGTAAACAGGGCACTGAAGCTTTCTTT. Residues: CASSKQGTEAFF. V is TRBV6-5 and J is TRBJ1-1; possible D gene TRBD1, 6 bases. The CDR3 is made up of 12 amino acids. Trimming shortened V by 5 bases and J by 4 bases, and 8 bases separated the two germline ends. Germline CDR1 is MNHEY and CDR2 is SVGAGI.

The genes are TRBV7-9 and TRBJ2-1; 7 bases are shared with TRBD2. Germline V CDR1 and CDR2: SEHNR, FQNEAQ (reference sequence). CDR3 length: 13 amino acids. Trimming took 8 bases from V and 8 from J; bases not matched to a gene: 9. CDR3 DNA sequence: TGTGCCAGCGGGGGGGATAAGAGCGATGAGCAGTTCTTC. Its translation is CASGGDKSDEQFF. The whole variable domain, filled in from reference TRBV7-9 and TRBJ2-1, reads DTGVSQNPRHKITKRGQNVTFRCDPISEHNRLYWYRQTLGQGPEFLTYFQNEAQLEKSRLLSDRFSAERPKGSFSTLEIQRTEQGDSAMYLCASGGDKSDEQFFGPGTRLTVL.

V is TRBV27 and J is TRBJ2-7; D possibly corresponds to TRBD1 (5 bases). CDR3 size: 12 residues. V gave up 8 bases and J gave up 5 bases, with 13 bases separating them. Germline V gene sequence: CDR1 MNHEY, CDR2 SMNVEV (reference sequence). The CDR3 loop reads CASAIWGNEQYF. The CDR3, as DNA: TGTGCCAGCGCGATTTGGGGCAACGAGCAGTACTTC.

This chain uses TRBV4-3 with TRBJ1-2; weak D call: TRBD1 (6 bases). Trimming removed 0 bases at V and 7 bases at J, with 12 bases between. CDR3 length equals 14 residues. CDR1 is LGHNA, CDR2 YSLEER, per germline. CDR3 bases: TGCGCCAGCAGCCAAGAAGAGGACAGAGCTGGCTACACCTTC. Residues: CASSQEEDRAGYTF.

The chain couples TRBV11-3 to TRBJ2-1; tentative D call: TRBD2 (6 bases). Trimming removed 5 bases from V and 1 base from J, with 12 bases in between. The CDR3 consists of 15 residues. Germline V gene lookup returns CDR1 SGHNT and CDR2 YENEEA. The CDR3 DNA reads as TGTGCCAGCAGCCCTCGGGAGAGGTCCTACAATGAGCAGTTCTTC. Amino acid sequence: CASSPRERSYNEQFF.

CDR3 DNA sequence: TGCAGCGTTGAGGAACAGGGCTACGAGCAGTACTTC. Its protein is CSVEEQGYEQYF. V usage is TRBV29-1 and J usage is TRBJ2-7; D is perhaps TRBD1 (6 bases). The CDR3 contains 12 residues. Germline V gene sequence: CDR1 SQVTM, CDR2 ANQGSEA. V lost 3 bases and J 3 bases, leaving 9 bases between the germline ends.

This chain joins TRBV6-1 and TRBJ1-2; D is perhaps TRBD1 (5 bases). Germline V gene sequence: CDR1 MNHNS, CDR2 SASEGT. This CDR3 has 14 residues. V was clipped by 6 bases and J by 4 bases, with 15 bases between them. Here the CDR3 reads CASSPATEIYGYTF. CDR3 sequence (DNA): TGTGCCAGCAGCCCCGCGACAGAAATCTATGGCTACACCTTC.

The chain combines TRBV2 with TRBJ2-5, with 15 bases identical to TRBD2. Per the germline V gene, CDR1 is SNHLY and CDR2 is FYNNEI. Germline trimming cut 5 bases from V and 2 bases from J; bases unmatched to any gene: 9. This CDR3 region has 18 residues. The CDR3 region is CASSLGGLAGGGQETQYF. The CDR3 bases are TGTGCCAGCAGTCTGGGGGGACTAGCGGGAGGAGGGCAAGAGACCCAGTACTTC. Together with reference TRBV2 and TRBJ2-5, the CDR3 gives the full variable domain: EPEVTQTPSHQVTQMGQEVILRCVPISNHLYFYWYRQILGQKVEFLVSFYNNEISEKSEIFDDQFSVERPDGSNFTLKIRSTKLEDSAMYFCASSLGGLAGGGQETQYFGPGTRLLVL.

The chain links TRBV7-9 to TRBJ1-5, with 8 bases fitting TRBD1. This CDR3 comprises 16 residues. J lost 2 bases, V lost 3 bases, and 6 bases had no gene match. The germline V gene encodes CDR1 SEHNR and CDR2 FQNEAQ (reference sequence). CDR3 loop: CASSLGVDRGNQPQHF. CDR3 DNA: TGTGCCAGCAGCTTGGGCGTGGACAGGGGCAATCAGCCCCAGCATTTT.

This clone was recorded once. V and J are TRBV19 and TRBJ2-3; TRBD2 matches at 8 bases. V trimming: 10 bases; J trimming: 1 base; junction bases outside the gene matches: 7. Germline CDR1 and CDR2: LNHDA and SQIVND (reference sequence). This CDR3 comprises 14 residues. The CDR3 loop is CATTGGAGTDTQYF. The CDR3 bases are TGTGCCACCACGGGGGGGGCCGGCACAGATACGCAGTATTTT.

CDR3 amino acids: CASRYTGGDGYNTEAFF. CDR3 bases: TGTGCCAGCCGATACACAGGGGGCGATGGGTACAACACTGAAGCTTTCTTT. The chain recombines TRBV28 with TRBJ1-1, with TRBD1 matching over 9 bases. The V segment lost 8 bases and the J segment 2 bases; nucleotides outside the gene matches: 15. Germline V gene sequence: CDR1 MDHEN, CDR2 SYDVKM. The CDR3 spans 17 residues. The full variable domain, completed using reference TRBV28 and TRBJ1-1, is DVKVTQSSRYLVKRTGEKVFLECVQDMDHENMFWYRQDPGLGLRLIYFSYDVKMKEKGDIPEGYSVSREKKERFSLILESASTNQTSMYLCASRYTGGDGYNTEAFFGQGTRLTVV.

The rearrangement joins TRBV5-1 to TRBJ2-1; D is perhaps TRBD2 (5 bases). The length of the CDR3 is 15 residues. Trimming removed 0 bases at V and 2 bases at J, with 9 bases between. Germline lookup yields CDR1 SGHRS and CDR2 YFSETQ. In DNA form, the CDR3 reads TGCGCCAGCAGCTTGGGACTACCCACCTACAATGAGCAGTTCTTC. It encodes CASSLGLPTYNEQFF.

This clone was observed a single time. The CDR3 reads CASSYGGREVDEQYF. CDR3 in DNA: TGTGCCAGTAGTTATGGCGGGAGGGAGGTAGACGAGCAGTACTTC. The chain couples TRBV19 to TRBJ2-7; 9 bases line up with TRBD2. The ends lost 5 bases at V and 5 bases at J; junction bases unmatched: 10. The CDR3 spans 15 residues. Germline CDR1 reads LNHDA; CDR2 reads SQIVND (reference sequence). The full variable domain, its missing parts supplied by reference TRBV19 and TRBJ2-7, is DGGITQSPKYLFRKEGQNVTLSCEQNLNHDAMYWYRQDPGQGLRLIYYSQIVNDFQKGDIAEGYSVSREKKESFPLTVTSAQKNPTAFYLCASSYGGREVDEQYFGPGTRLTVT.

The chain recombines TRBV15 with TRBJ2-3; D unclear. This CDR3 region has 15 residues. Trimming took off 1 base at V and 1 base at J, with 9 bases between the two ends. Germline lookup yields CDR1 LNHNV and CDR2 YYDKDF (reference sequence). The CDR3, as DNA: TGTGCCACCAGCAGAGCAACTGAGGGCACAGATACGCAGTATTTT. Amino acid sequence: CATSRATEGTDTQYF.

V gene TRBV6-4 combines with J gene TRBJ1-1; 8 nucleotides line up with TRBD1. The CDR3 has 15 residues. The germline CDR1 and CDR2 sequences are MRHNA and SNTAGT. The ends lost 3 bases at V and 3 bases at J; junction bases unmatched: 6. The CDR3 coding sequence is TGTGCCAGCAGTGAAGGACAGGGCACCTACACTGAAGCTTTCTTT. Translation: CASSEGQGTYTEAFF.

Only a few counts were recorded for this clone. The chain has TRBV5-6 and TRBJ1-2; D may be TRBD1 (5 bases). The V gene's germline CDR1 is SGHDT and CDR2 YYEEEE. The ends were cut back, 0 bases at V and 1 base at J, with 7 bases in the middle. The CDR3 covers 14 residues. The CDR3: CASSLDRLNYGYTF. As DNA, the CDR3 is TGTGCCAGCAGCTTGGACAGGCTTAACTATGGCTACACCTTC. Full variable domain (remainder filled in from reference TRBV5-6 and TRBJ1-2): DAGVTQSPTHLIKTRGQQVTLRCSPKSGHDTVSWYQQALGQGPQFIFQYYEEEERQRGNFPDRFSGHQFPNYSSELNVNALLLGDSALYLCASSLDRLNYGYTFGSGTRLTVV.

The chain recombines TRBV7-9 with TRBJ2-7; a weak D match, TRBD2 (6 bases). Germline assignment: CDR1 SEHNR and CDR2 FQNEAQ (reference sequence). Deletions cut 2 bases from V and 0 bases from J, with 11 bases between. This CDR3 is 15 amino acids long. The CDR3 sequence is CASSLFSGLSYEQYF. For the CDR3, the DNA is TGTGCCAGCAGCTTATTTTCGGGACTCTCCTACGAGCAGTACTTC.

The chain employs TRBV6-5 and TRBJ2-1; a possible D gene is TRBD2 (5 bases). The V gene's germline CDR1 is MNHEY and CDR2 SVGAGI. The V end lost 5 bases, the J end lost 10 bases, and 18 bases lay between the germline ends. The CDR3 sequence is 14 residues long. Here the CDR3 reads CASSLVNTRSEQFF. In DNA, the CDR3 is TGTGCCAGCAGTCTCGTGAACACTAGAAGCGAGCAGTTCTTC.

The chain carries TRBV29-1 and TRBJ2-4, with 10 bases lining up with TRBD1. V lost 5 bases and J lost 5; bases outside the gene matches: 6. The CDR3 is made up of 14 amino acids. The germline CDR1 and CDR2 sequences are SQVTM and ANQGSEA. The DNA for the CDR3 is TGCAGCGTTACCGGACAGGGGGGAGAAAACATTCAGTACTTC. This gives the protein CSVTGQGGENIQYF.

This clone was seen only once. This chain uses TRBV7-3 with TRBJ1-1, with 8 bases that match TRBD1. The V segment lost 5 bases and the J segment 3 bases; nucleotides outside the gene matches: 2. CDR3 length equals 13 residues. Germline CDR1 reads SGHTA; CDR2 reads FQGTGA. CDR3 coding DNA: TGTGCCAGCAGCACACAGGGGGACACTGAAGCTTTCTTT. Residues: CASSTQGDTEAFF.

The V gene is TRBV15, the J gene TRBJ1-4; D remains ambiguous. The CDR3 consists of 13 residues. V was clipped by 4 bases and J by 2 bases, with 5 bases between them. CDR1 is LNHNV and CDR2 is YYDKDF in the germline V gene (reference sequence). The CDR3: CATSTYTNEKLFF. The CDR3, as DNA: TGTGCCACCAGCACCTACACTAATGAAAAACTGTTTTTT.

The rearrangement joins TRBV2 to TRBJ2-7; TRBD2 agrees at 7 bases. Germline lookup yields CDR1 SNHLY and CDR2 FYNNEI. The CDR3 totals 14 residues. J lost 3 bases, V lost 5 bases, and 7 bases had no gene match. CDR3 DNA sequence: TGTGCCAGCAGTCTGCGGGAGTTGATCTACGAGCAGTACTTC. It specifies CASSLRELIYEQYF. The variable domain in full, with the rest retrieved from reference TRBV2 and TRBJ2-7, is EPEVTQTPSHQVTQMGQEVILRCVPISNHLYFYWYRQILGQKVEFLVSFYNNEISEKSEIFDDQFSVERPDGSNFTLKIRSTKLEDSAMYFCASSLRELIYEQYFGPGTRLTVT.

The chain is built from TRBV14 and TRBJ2-5; D gene uncertain. Germline-derived CDR1 and CDR2 are SGHDN and FVKESK. V was pared by 1 base and J by 1 base, with 7 bases between. This CDR3 comprises 14 residues. The CDR3 bases are TGTGCCAGCAGCCAAGCTAGTGGCCAAGAGACCCAGTACTTC. As protein: CASSQASGQETQYF.

The gene calls are TRBV5-6 and TRBJ1-2; 8 positions match TRBD1. The junction had 2 bases not matched to a gene; V was cut back by 3 bases and J by 4 bases. The CDR3 sequence is 13 residues long. Germline V gene lookup returns CDR1 SGHDT and CDR2 YYEEEE. CDR3 DNA sequence: TGTGCCAGCAGCTCGGACAGGGTCTATGGCTACACCTTC. Its translation: CASSSDRVYGYTF.

The chain has TRBV6-6 and TRBJ1-2; 7 positions agree with TRBD1. This CDR3 is built from 15 residues. Germline CDR1 reads MNHNY; CDR2 reads SVGAGI (reference sequence). Trimming at V came to 6 bases and at J to 3 bases, leaving 10 bases not matched to a gene. The CDR3 sequence: CASSARDSGDYGYTF. CDR3 coding DNA: TGTGCCAGCAGCGCGCGGGACAGTGGGGACTATGGCTACACCTTC.

The chain employs TRBV5-5 and TRBJ2-7; D gene uncertain. The V end was cut by 0 bases, the J end by 4 bases, with 14 bases between. This CDR3 has 15 residues. Per the germline V gene, CDR1 is SGHKS and CDR2 is YYEKEE (reference sequence). CDR3 DNA sequence: TGTGCCAGCAGCTTGGCGCGGTTTGGTGGTTACGAGCAGTACTTC. This gives the protein CASSLARFGGYEQYF. The entire variable domain, with the rest obtained from reference TRBV5-5 and TRBJ2-7, is as follows: DAGVTQSPTHLIKTRGQQVTLRCSPISGHKSVSWYQQVLGQGPQFIFQYYEKEERGRGNFPDRFSARQFPNYSSELNVNALLLGDSALYLCASSLARFGGYEQYFGPGTRLTVT.